A selection of T cell receptor beta chains follows, all from one sample in a study of blood T cell repertoires in COVID-19. TCRdb's table, derived via immunoSEQ multiplex PCR, lists solely in-frame clones and lacks some. Here the sample spans about 83,000 clones, roughly 89% being singletons. The specimen sequenced was peripheral blood. Receptors were obtained from a man aged 55 to 70 with acute or convalescent COVID-19. Both conserved end residues are part of each CDR3. D genes are given only for firm matches. The listing skips clone size in some rows; elsewhere it reads once, few, many or a size class.

J | D | V | size | CDR3 | DNA
TRBJ2-5 | . | TRBV9 | . | CASSVEVRATGRVTQYF | TGTGCCAGCAGCGTAGAAGTCAGGGCCACAGGGCGTGTGACCCAGTACTTC
TRBJ1-2 | TRBD1 | TRBV15 | . | CATSRGGQGRSAGYTF | TGTGCCACCAGCAGGGGGGGACAGGGAAGGAGTGCTGGCTACACCTTC
TRBJ1-1 | TRBD1 | TRBV30 | . | CAWDQGRSGGTEAFF | TGTGCCTGGGACCAGGGACGTTCAGGGGGCACTGAAGCTTTCTTT
TRBJ1-6 | . | TRBV5-1 | . | CASREGNSPLHF | TGCGCCAGCAGGGAGGGTAATTCACCCCTCCACTTT
TRBJ2-7 | TRBD2 | TRBV6-2/TRBV6-3 | . | CASSKGPGLAIKEQYF | TGTGCCAGCAGTAAAGGACCGGGACTAGCTATAAAGGAGCAGTACTTC
TRBJ1-4 | TRBD1 | TRBV19 | few | CASSPGTGPNEKLFF | TGTGCCAGTAGTCCTGGGACAGGCCCGAATGAAAAACTGTTTTTT
TRBJ1-3 | TRBD1 | TRBV7-9 | . | CASSSTIAGTASGNTIYF | TGTGCCAGCAGCTCGACGATTGCAGGGACAGCCTCTGGAAACACCATATATTTT
TRBJ1-6 | TRBD1 | TRBV6-5 | once | CASSRAGTDNSPLHF | TGTGCCAGCAGCCGGGCTGGGACAGATAATTCACCCCTCCACTTT
TRBJ2-1 | TRBD2 | TRBV2 | . | CASSSAGGWDNEQFF | TGTGCCAGCAGTTCCGCGGGGGGCTGGGACAATGAGCAGTTCTTC
TRBJ2-3 | . | TRBV5-1 | few | CASSLSGSTDTQYF | TGCGCCAGCAGCTTGTCAGGGTCCACAGATACGCAGTATTTT
TRBJ2-2 | . | TRBV10-3 | . | CAISDGGTGELFF | TGTGCCATCAGTGACGGAGGGACCGGGGAGCTGTTTTTT
TRBJ1-1 | . | TRBV19 | . | CASSPGELGNTEAFF | TGTGCCAGTAGCCCAGGGGAATTGGGTAACACTGAAGCTTTCTTT
TRBJ1-1 | . | TRBV12-3/TRBV12-4 | . | CASSSPAGGAFF | TGTGCCAGCAGTTCCCCGGCGGGTGGGGCTTTCTTT
TRBJ2-2 | . | TRBV3-1/TRBV3-2 | . | CASSQASGTQTGELFF | TGTGCCAGCAGCCAAGCCTCCGGGACTCAAACCGGGGAGCTGTTTTTT
TRBJ1-1 | . | TRBV19 | . | CASSTPGGGKVKAFF | TGTGCCAGTAGTACCCCAGGTGGGGGCAAAGTGAAGGCTTTCTTT
TRBJ2-1 | TRBD2 | TRBV13 | . | CASSLGLAGAGNEQFF | TGTGCCAGCAGCTTAGGACTAGCGGGAGCGGGGAATGAGCAGTTCTTC
TRBJ1-6 | TRBD1 | TRBV5-5 | . | CASSDSTGALRLSYNSPLHF | TGTGCCAGCAGCGACTCGACAGGGGCCCTACGCCTCTCCTATAATTCACCCCTCCACTTT
TRBJ2-5 | . | TRBV2 | many | CASTRVETQYF | TGTGCCAGCACCAGGGTAGAGACCCAGTACTTC
TRBJ2-1 | . | TRBV18 | . | CASSPFGYNEQFF | TGTGCCAGCTCCCCATTCGGTTACAATGAGCAGTTCTTC
TRBJ2-2 | . | TRBV6-1 | once | CASSEDAGNTGELFF | TGTGCCAGCAGTGAAGATGCAGGGAACACCGGGGAGCTGTTTTTT
TRBJ2-2 | . | TRBV10-1 | . | CASSDTNTGELFF | TGCGCCAGCTCAGACACTAACACCGGGGAGCTGTTTTTT
TRBJ2-1 | . | TRBV19 | once | CASSLSYSYNEQFF | TGTGCCAGTAGTCTCTCCTATTCCTACAATGAGCAGTTCTTC
TRBJ2-3 | . | TRBV27 | . | CASSLVGSVGSGTQYF | TGTGCCAGCAGCCTGGTGGGTAGTGTGGGTTCAGGTACGCAGTATTTT
TRBJ2-7 | TRBD2 | TRBV11-2 | . | CASSSGLAGPSYEQYF | TGTGCCAGCAGCTCAGGACTAGCGGGCCCCTCCTACGAGCAGTACTTC
TRBJ1-1 | . | TRBV5-4 | few | CASSDNSLYPRNTEAFF | TGTGCCAGCAGCGATAACAGTCTTTACCCCCGGAACACTGAAGCTTTCTTT
TRBJ1-2 | TRBD1 | TRBV4-2 | . | CASSLQTGEGYTF | TGTGCCAGCAGCCTCCAGACAGGGGAGGGCTACACCTTC
TRBJ1-5 | TRBD1 | TRBV4-3 | . | CASSQDGTGGAYQPQHF | TGCGCCAGCAGCCAAGACGGAACAGGGGGCGCATATCAGCCCCAGCATTTT
TRBJ1-1 | . | TRBV27 | . | CASGPRGNTEAFF | TGTGCCAGCGGACCAAGGGGGAACACTGAAGCTTTCTTT
TRBJ1-5 | . | TRBV19 | . | CASSLLGWGNQPQHF | TGTGCCAGTAGCCTTCTAGGATGGGGCAATCAGCCCCAGCATTTT
TRBJ1-2 | TRBD1 | TRBV29-1 | . | CSVEGAGGINYGYTF | TGCAGCGTTGAAGGGGCAGGGGGCATTAACTATGGCTACACCTTC
TRBJ1-4 | TRBD1 | TRBV11-2 | . | CASSLGVRSGGYEKLFF | TGTGCCAGCAGCTTAGGTGTCCGGTCAGGGGGTTATGAAAAACTGTTTTTT
TRBJ2-1 | TRBD2 | TRBV2 | . | CASLGLAGNEQFF | TGTGCCAGTCTGGGACTAGCGGGTAATGAGCAGTTCTTC
TRBJ1-1 | . | TRBV4-3 | . | CASSQSGSPGSTEAFF | TGCGCCAGCAGCCAAAGTGGGAGCCCGGGGAGCACTGAAGCTTTCTTT
TRBJ1-2 | TRBD1 | TRBV6-6 | . | CASSYHRDRTIDGYTF | TGTGCCAGCAGTTACCATCGGGACAGGACAATTGATGGCTACACCTTC
TRBJ2-5 | . | TRBV21-1 | once | CASSKAPNPGQGAAQTQYF | TGTGCCAGCAGCAAAGCCCCCAATCCGGGACAGGGGGCGGCACAGACCCAGTACTTC
TRBJ2-3 | TRBD2 | TRBV14 | . | CASSLSGGERTQYF | TGTGCCAGCAGCCTCTCGGGGGGTGAGCGCACGCAGTATTTT
TRBJ2-7 | . | TRBV11-1 | . | CASSFDSGEQYF | TGTGCCAGCAGCTTTGACTCTGGCGAGCAGTACTTC
TRBJ1-6 | . | TRBV5-8 | . | CASSFSHSTSPLHF | TGTGCCAGCAGCTTCTCCCACTCAACTTCACCCCTCCACTTT
TRBJ2-3 | TRBD2 | TRBV6-6 | . | CASNLSGGPTTDTQYF | TGTGCCAGCAATTTAAGCGGGGGTCCGACGACAGATACGCAGTATTTT
TRBJ2-7 | TRBD2 | TRBV5-6 | . | CASSLYPSGGVHEQYF | TGTGCCAGCAGCTTGTATCCTAGCGGGGGGGTCCACGAGCAGTACTTC